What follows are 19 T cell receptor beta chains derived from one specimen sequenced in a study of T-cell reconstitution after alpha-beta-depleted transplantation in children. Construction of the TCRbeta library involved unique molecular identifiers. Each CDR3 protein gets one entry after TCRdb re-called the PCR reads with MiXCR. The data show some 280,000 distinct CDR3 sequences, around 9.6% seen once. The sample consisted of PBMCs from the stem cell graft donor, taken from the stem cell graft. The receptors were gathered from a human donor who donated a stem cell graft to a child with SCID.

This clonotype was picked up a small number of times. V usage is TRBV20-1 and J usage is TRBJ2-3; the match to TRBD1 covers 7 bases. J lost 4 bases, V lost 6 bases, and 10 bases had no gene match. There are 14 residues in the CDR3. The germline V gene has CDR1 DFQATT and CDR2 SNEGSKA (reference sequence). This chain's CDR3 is CSAARQGRADTQYF. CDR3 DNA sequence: TGCAGTGCGGCCCGACAGGGAAGAGCAGATACGCAGTATTTT.

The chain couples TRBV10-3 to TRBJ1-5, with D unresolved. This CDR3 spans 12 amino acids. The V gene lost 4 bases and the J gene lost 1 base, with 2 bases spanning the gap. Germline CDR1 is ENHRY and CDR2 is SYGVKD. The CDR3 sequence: CAISGSNQPQHF. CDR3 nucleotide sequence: TGTGCCATCAGTGGGAGCAATCAGCCCCAGCATTTT.

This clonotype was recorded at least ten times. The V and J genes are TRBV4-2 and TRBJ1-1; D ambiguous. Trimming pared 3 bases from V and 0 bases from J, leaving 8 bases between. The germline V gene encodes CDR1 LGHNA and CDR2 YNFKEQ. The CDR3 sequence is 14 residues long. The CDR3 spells CASSQGSLNTEAFF. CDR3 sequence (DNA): TGTGCCAGCAGCCAGGGCAGCCTGAACACTGAAGCTTTCTTT.

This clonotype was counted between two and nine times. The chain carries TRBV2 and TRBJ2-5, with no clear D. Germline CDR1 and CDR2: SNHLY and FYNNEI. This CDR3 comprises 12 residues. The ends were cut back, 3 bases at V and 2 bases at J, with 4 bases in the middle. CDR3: CASSDIQETQYF. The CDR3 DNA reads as TGTGCCAGCAGTGACATACAAGAGACCCAGTACTTC.

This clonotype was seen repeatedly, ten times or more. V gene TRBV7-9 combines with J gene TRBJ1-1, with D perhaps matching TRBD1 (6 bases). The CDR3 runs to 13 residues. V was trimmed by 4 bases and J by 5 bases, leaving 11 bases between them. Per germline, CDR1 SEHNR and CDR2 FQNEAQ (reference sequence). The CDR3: CASSYTGNTEAFF. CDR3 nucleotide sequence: TGTGCCAGCAGCTACACAGGGAATACTGAAGCTTTCTTT.

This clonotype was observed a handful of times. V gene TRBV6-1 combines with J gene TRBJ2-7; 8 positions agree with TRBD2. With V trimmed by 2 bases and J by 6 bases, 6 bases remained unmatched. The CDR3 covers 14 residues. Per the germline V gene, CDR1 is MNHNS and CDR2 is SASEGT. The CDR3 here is CASSERGGVAEQYF. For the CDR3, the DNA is TGTGCCAGCAGTGAACGGGGGGGGGTTGCCGAGCAGTACTTC.

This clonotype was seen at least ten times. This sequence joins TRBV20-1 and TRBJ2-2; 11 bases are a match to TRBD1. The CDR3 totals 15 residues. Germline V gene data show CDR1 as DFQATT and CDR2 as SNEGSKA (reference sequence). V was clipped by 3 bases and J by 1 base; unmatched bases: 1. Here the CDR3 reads CSARDRGQNTGELFF. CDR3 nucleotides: TGCAGTGCTAGGGACAGGGGGCAGAACACCGGGGAGCTGTTTTTT.

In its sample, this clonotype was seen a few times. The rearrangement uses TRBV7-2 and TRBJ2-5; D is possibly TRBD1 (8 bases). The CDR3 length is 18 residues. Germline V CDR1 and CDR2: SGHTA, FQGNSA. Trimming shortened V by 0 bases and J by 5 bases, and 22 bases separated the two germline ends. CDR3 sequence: CASSLAPPNRGGEETQYF. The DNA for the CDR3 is TGTGCCAGCAGCTTAGCCCCCCCGAACAGGGGGGGAGAGGAGACCCAGTACTTC.

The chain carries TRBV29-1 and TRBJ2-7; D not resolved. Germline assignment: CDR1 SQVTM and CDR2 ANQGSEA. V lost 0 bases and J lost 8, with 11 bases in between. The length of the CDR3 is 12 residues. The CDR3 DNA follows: TGCAGCGTTGAAGATCTCAAGCAGCAGCAGTACTTC. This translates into CSVEDLKQQQYF.

In DNA, the CDR3 is TGTGCCAGCAGTGATAGGATAGGGGCTGGGGCCAACGTCCTGACTTTC. It codes for CASSDRIGAGANVLTF. V and J are TRBV6-4 and TRBJ2-6; possibly TRBD1 for D (5 bases). Germline CDR1 and CDR2: MRHNA and SNTAGT. The CDR3 length is 16 residues. Trimming stripped 3 bases from V and 2 bases from J, with 11 bases between.

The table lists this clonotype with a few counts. CDR3 sequence reads: CASSSAAGDDTQYF. CDR3 in DNA: TGTGCCAGCAGTTCGGCAGCGGGGGACGATACGCAGTATTTT. The V gene is TRBV12-3 or TRBV12-4, the J gene TRBJ2-3, with TRBD2 identical over 8 bases. The CDR3 is 14 residues long. With 4 bases clipped from V and 6 bases from J, the junction kept 6 bases outside the gene matches.

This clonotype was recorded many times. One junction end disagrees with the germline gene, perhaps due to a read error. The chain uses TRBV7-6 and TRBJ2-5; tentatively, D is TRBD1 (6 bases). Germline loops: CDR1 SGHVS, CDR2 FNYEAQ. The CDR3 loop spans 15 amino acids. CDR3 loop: CASTLGTQFGETQYF. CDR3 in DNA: TGTGCCAGCACCTTAGGGACACAATTCGGGGAGACCCAGTACTTC.

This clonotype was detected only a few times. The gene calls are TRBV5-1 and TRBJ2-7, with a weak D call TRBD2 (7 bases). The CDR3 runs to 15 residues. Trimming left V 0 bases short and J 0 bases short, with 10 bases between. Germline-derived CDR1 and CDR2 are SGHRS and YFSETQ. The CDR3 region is CASSLVAGASYEQYF. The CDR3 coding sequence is TGCGCCAGCAGCTTGGTGGCGGGGGCCTCCTACGAGCAGTACTTC. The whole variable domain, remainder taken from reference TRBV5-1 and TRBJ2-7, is KAGVTQTPRYLIKTRGQQVTLSCSPISGHRSVSWYQQTPGQGLQFLFEYFSETQRNKGNFPGRFSGRQFSNSRSEMNVSTLELGDSALYLCASSLVAGASYEQYFGPGTRLTVT.

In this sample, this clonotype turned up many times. CDR3 in DNA: TGCGCCAGCAGCTGGACAGCCTACAATGAGCAGTTCTTC. Protein product: CASSWTAYNEQFF. The J gene is TRBJ2-1, the V gene TRBV5-1, with D possibly matching TRBD1 (6 bases). In germline, CDR1 is SGHRS, CDR2 YFSETQ. V was cut by 3 bases and J by 2 bases, with 6 bases left in between. The CDR3 has 13 residues.

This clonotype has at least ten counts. CDR3 sequence: CASSLAGGLNTEAFF. For the CDR3, the DNA is TGCGCCAGCAGCTTGGCGGGAGGGTTGAACACTGAAGCTTTCTTT. The chain employs TRBV5-1 and TRBJ1-1; no clear D. The germline V and J ends were trimmed by 0 bases and 0 bases, with 9 bases remaining between them. Germline V gene sequence: CDR1 SGHRS, CDR2 YFSETQ. CDR3 size: 15 residues.

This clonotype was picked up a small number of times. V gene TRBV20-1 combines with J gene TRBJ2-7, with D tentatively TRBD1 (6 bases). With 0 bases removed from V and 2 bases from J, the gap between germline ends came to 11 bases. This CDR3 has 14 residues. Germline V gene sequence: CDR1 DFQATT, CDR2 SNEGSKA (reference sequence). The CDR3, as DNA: TGCAGTGCTAGAGATATAACAGGGACCTACGAGCAGTACTTC. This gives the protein CSARDITGTYEQYF.

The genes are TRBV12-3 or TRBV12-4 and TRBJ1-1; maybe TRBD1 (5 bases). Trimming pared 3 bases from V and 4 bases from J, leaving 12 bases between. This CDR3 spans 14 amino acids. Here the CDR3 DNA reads TGTGCCAGCAGTTTTAGTCCAGGGACCACTGAAGCTTTCTTT. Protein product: CASSFSPGTTEAFF.

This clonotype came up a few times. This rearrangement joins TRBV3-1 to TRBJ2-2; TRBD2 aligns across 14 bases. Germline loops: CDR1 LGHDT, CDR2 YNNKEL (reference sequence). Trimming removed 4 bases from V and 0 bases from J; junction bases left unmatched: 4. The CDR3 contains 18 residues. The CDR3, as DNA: TGTGCCAGCAGCCGCGGACTAGCGGGGGGTCCGAACACCGGGGAGCTGTTTTTT. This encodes CASSRGLAGGPNTGELFF. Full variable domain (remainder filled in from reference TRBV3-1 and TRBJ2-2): DTAVSQTPKYLVTQMGNDKSIKCEQNLGHDTMYWYKQDSKKFLKIMFSYNNKELIINETVPNRFSPKSPDKAHLNLHINSLELGDSAVYFCASSRGLAGGPNTGELFFGEGSRLTVL.

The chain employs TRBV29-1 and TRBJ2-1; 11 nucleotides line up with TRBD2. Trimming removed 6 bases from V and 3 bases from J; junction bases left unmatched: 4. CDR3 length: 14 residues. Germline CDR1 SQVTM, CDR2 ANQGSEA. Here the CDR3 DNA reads TGCAGCGTGGCCCTAGCGGGGGGCTACAATGAGCAGTTCTTC. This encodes CSVALAGGYNEQFF.